Here is one T cell receptor (beta chain) with its context. This entry comes from a study of blood T cells in healthy people across ages. V gave up 11 bases and J gave up 3 bases, with 14 bases separating them. The CDR3 covers 12 residues. Germline-derived CDR1 and CDR2 are ENHRY and SYGVKD. It was with a sample-barcoded 5' primer and a J-beta primer mix that a second PCR of about 7 to 12 cycles was run. MiXCR, run by TCRdb on the 5' RACE reads, gives a single entry per CDR3 protein. Here the sample spans hundreds of thousands of distinct CDR3 sequences, 58% being singletons. The source of this sequence is a man aged 25-40 years in good health. The chain has TRBV10-3 and TRBJ2-7; D gene unclear. The sample taken for sequencing was blood. The chain's CDR3 is CAVLTASYEQYF. DNA for the CDR3: TGTGCCGTCCTGACGGCCAGCTACGAGCAGTACTTC.